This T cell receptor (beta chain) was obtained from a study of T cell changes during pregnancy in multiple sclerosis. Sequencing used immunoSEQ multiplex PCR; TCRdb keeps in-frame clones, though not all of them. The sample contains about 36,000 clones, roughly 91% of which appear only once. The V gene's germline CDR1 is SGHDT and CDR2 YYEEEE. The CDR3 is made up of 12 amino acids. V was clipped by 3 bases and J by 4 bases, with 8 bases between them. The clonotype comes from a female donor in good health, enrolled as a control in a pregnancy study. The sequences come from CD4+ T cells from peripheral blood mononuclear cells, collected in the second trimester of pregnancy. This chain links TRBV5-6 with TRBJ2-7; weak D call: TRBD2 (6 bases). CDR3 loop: CASSWGEYEQYF. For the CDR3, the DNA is TGTGCCAGCAGCTGGGGGGAGTACGAGCAGTACTTC.